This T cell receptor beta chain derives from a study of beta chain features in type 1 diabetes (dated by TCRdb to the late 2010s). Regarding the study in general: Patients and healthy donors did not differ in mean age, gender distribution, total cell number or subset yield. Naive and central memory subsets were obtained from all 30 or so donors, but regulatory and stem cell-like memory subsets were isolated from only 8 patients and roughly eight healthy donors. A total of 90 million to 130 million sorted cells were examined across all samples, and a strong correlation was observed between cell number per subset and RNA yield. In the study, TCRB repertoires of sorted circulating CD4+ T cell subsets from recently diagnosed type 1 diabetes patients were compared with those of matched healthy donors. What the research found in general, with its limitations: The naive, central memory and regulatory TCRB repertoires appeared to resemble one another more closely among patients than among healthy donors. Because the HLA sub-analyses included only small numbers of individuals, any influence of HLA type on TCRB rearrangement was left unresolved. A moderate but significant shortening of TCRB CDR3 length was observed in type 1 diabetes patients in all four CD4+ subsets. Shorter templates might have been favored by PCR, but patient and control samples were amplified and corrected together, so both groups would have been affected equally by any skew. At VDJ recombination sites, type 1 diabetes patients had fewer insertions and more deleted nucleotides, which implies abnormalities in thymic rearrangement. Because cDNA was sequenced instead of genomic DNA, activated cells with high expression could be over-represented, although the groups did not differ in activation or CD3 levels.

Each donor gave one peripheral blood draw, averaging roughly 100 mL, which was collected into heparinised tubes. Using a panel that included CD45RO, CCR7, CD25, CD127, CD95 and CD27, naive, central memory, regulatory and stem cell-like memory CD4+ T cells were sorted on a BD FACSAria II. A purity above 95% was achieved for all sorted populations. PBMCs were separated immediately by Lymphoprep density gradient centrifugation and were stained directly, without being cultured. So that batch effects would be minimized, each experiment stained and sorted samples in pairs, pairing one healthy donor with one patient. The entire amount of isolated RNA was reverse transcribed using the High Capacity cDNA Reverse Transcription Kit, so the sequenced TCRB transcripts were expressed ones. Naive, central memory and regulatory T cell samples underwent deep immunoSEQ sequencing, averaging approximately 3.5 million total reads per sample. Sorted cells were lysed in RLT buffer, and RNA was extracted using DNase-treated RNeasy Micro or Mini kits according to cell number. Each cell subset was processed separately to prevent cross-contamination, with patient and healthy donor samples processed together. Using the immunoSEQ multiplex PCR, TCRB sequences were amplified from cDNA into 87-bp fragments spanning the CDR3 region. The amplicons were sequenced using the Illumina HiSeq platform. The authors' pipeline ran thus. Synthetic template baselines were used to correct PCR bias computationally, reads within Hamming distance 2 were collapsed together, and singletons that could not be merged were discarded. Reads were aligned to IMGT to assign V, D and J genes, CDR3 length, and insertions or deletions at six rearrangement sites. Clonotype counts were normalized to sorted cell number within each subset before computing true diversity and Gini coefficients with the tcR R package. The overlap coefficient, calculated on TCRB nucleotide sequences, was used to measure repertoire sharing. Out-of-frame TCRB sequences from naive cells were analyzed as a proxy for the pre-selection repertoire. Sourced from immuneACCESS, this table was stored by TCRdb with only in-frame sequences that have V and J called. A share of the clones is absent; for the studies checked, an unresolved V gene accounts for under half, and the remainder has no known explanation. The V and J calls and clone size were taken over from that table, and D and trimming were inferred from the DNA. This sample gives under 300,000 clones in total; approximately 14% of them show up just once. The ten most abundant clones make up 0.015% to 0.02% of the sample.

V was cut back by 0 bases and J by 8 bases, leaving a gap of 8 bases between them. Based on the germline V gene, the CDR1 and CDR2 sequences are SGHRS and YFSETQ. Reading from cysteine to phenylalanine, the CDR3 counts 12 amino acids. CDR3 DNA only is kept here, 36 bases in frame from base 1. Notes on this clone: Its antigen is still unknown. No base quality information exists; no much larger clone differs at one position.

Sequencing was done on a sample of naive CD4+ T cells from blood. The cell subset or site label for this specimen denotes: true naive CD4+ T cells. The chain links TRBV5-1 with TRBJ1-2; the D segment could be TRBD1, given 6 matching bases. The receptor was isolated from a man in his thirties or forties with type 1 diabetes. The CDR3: CASSLDRVGYTF. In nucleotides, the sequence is TGCGCCAGCAGCTTGGACAGGGTCGGCTACACCTTC.